The 14 T cell receptor beta chains listed next were all sequenced from one sample in a study of blood T cells in healthy people across ages. The use of a sample-barcoded 5' primer and a J-beta primer mix characterized a second PCR of about 7 to 12 cycles. Using its own MiXCR run on the 5' RACE reads, TCRdb lists one record per CDR3 protein. The sample consists of about 1,500,000 distinct CDR3 sequences, roughly 27% of them appearing once. Input material: blood. These TCRs come from a woman under 40 in good health.

The V and J genes are TRBV28 and TRBJ1-1; D uncertain. Trimming removed 6 bases at V and 1 base at J, with 6 bases between. The CDR3 extends over 12 amino acids. Germline values: CDR1 MDHEN, CDR2 SYDVKM. The CDR3 reads CASRTQNTEAFF. In DNA form, the CDR3 reads TGTGCCAGCAGGACACAGAACACTGAAGCTTTCTTT.

Comments on this clonotype: A much larger clone lies one base from this, so it may be a read error. The J gene is TRBJ2-1, the V gene TRBV5-1; TRBD2 matches 10 bases. Germline loops: CDR1 SGHRS, CDR2 YFSETQ. The CDR3 totals 17 residues. V was pared by 0 bases and J by 2 bases, with 5 bases of the junction left unmatched. The CDR3 nucleotides read TGCGCCAGCAGCTTGGTCGGGCTAGCGGGGGCCTACAATGAGCAGTTCTTC. Translating gives CASSLVGLAGAYNEQFF.

This clonotype was seen repeatedly, ten times or more. At one of its ends the junction is not consistent with the germline gene, which may arise from a read error. The chain employs TRBV2 and TRBJ2-7; the D gene is possibly TRBD2 (5 bases). Germline V gene lookup returns CDR1 SNHLY and CDR2 FYNNEI. The length of the CDR3 is 12 residues. The CDR3 nucleotides are TGCGCCAGCAGTGAGGGCGGCTACGAGCAGTACTTC. Its translation is CASSEGGYEQYF.

V and J are TRBV11-2 and TRBJ2-1; weak D call: TRBD1 (6 bases). The CDR3 has 14 residues. Germline loops: CDR1 SGHAT, CDR2 FQNNGV. Trimming left V 5 bases short and J 6 bases short, with 14 bases between. The CDR3 DNA reads as TGTGCCAGCAGCCGCCACAGGGCAGGCAATGAGCAGTTCTTC. Residues: CASSRHRAGNEQFF.

The V call is TRBV7-9, the J call TRBJ1-2, with D possibly being TRBD1 (5 bases). Trimming removed 8 bases from V and 8 bases from J, with 18 bases in between. Germline V lookup: CDR1 SEHNR, CDR2 FQNEAQ (reference sequence). The CDR3 runs 13 residues. The CDR3 DNA is TGTGCCAGCCCGTTAGGGGCGGTCGGGGGCTACACCTTC. This sequence encodes CASPLGAVGGYTF.

The chain recombines TRBV7-9 with TRBJ2-1; TRBD2 matches at 9 bases. Trimming removed 5 bases from V and 10 bases from J; junction bases left unmatched: 6. There are 13 residues in the CDR3. In germline, CDR1 is SEHNR, CDR2 FQNEAQ (reference sequence). The CDR3 here is CASSAGLAREQFF. The DNA for the CDR3 is TGTGCCAGCAGCGCGGGACTAGCACGGGAGCAGTTCTTC.

This clonotype showed up just a few times. The J gene is TRBJ2-1, the V gene TRBV2; no definite D call. Germline assignment: CDR1 SNHLY and CDR2 FYNNEI. Trimming took 4 bases from V and 13 from J, leaving 8 bases between them. This CDR3 spans 10 amino acids. CDR3 amino acids: CASSALTQFF. The CDR3 DNA reads TGTGCCAGCAGTGCACTTACCCAGTTCTTC.

This clonotype showed up just a few times. The chain joins TRBV4-2 to TRBJ2-1; 9 nucleotides line up with TRBD2. This CDR3 is built from 17 residues. The ends lost 2 bases at V and 2 bases at J; junction bases unmatched: 7. Germline values: CDR1 LGHNA, CDR2 YNFKEQ. CDR3 protein: CASSQTTTSGPYNEQFF. CDR3 in DNA: TGTGCCAGCAGCCAAACCACGACTAGCGGTCCCTACAATGAGCAGTTCTTC.

This clonotype was recorded many times. V usage is TRBV18 and J usage is TRBJ2-3; D is unresolved. The germline CDR1 and CDR2 sequences are KGHSH and LQKENI. V lost 8 bases and J lost 3, with 9 bases in between. The CDR3 runs to 12 residues. The CDR3 loop is CASSPQTDTQYF. The DNA of the CDR3 is TGTGCCAGCAGCCCCCAAACAGATACGCAGTATTTT.

V and J are TRBV27 and TRBJ2-7; 7 bases are shared with TRBD2. The V gene end was trimmed by 7 bases and the J gene end by 3 bases; junction bases not matched to a gene: 12. The V gene's germline CDR1 is MNHEY and CDR2 SMNVEV (reference sequence). The CDR3 totals 15 residues. Written as DNA, the CDR3 is TGTGCCAGCACCCCGTCGCGACTAGCCCTCTACGAGCAGTACTTC. Protein sequence: CASTPSRLALYEQYF.

The chain has TRBV29-1 and TRBJ1-5; D is unclear. The CDR3 sequence is 13 residues long. Trimming left V 5 bases short and J 5 bases short, with 13 bases between. The germline V gene has CDR1 SQVTM and CDR2 ANQGSEA. The CDR3 region is CSVPRAVDQPQHF. In nucleotides, the CDR3 is TGCAGCGTTCCTAGGGCCGTGGATCAGCCCCAGCATTTT.

The V call is TRBV6-5, the J call TRBJ2-7; 9 bases line up with TRBD2. Germline lookup yields CDR1 MNHEY and CDR2 SVGAGI. Unmatched junction bases numbered 5, after V lost 5 bases and J lost 0 bases. The CDR3 length is 15 residues. The DNA of the CDR3 is TGTGCCAGCAGTAGACTAGCGGTAAACTCCTACGAGCAGTACTTC. Translating it yields CASSRLAVNSYEQYF.

This clonotype was recorded a few times. The rearrangement links TRBV12-3 or TRBV12-4 to TRBJ2-7, with TRBD2 matching 11 bases. V was pared by 6 bases and J by 9 bases, with 4 bases of the junction left unmatched. CDR3 length: 12 residues. The CDR3 region has the DNA TGTGCCAGCAGCGCAACTAGCGGGAGGCAGTACTTC. This translates into CASSATSGRQYF.

This clonotype was seen more than once but under ten times. This may stem from a read error, because a much larger clone lies one nucleotide away. The rearrangement joins TRBV11-2 to TRBJ2-3, with 8 bases fitting TRBD1. In germline, CDR1 is SGHAT, CDR2 FQNNGV. Unmatched junction bases numbered 7, after V lost 6 bases and J lost 5 bases. This CDR3 is 14 amino acids long. Here the CDR3 DNA reads TGTGCCAGCAGGACGGACAGGGTACGAGATACGCAGTATTTT. Protein sequence: CASRTDRVRDTQYF.